This T cell receptor (beta chain) comes out of a study of blood T cell repertoires in COVID-19. Study summary: From T cells, B-cell-depleted T cells, or PBMCs came the material, which was cDNA or gDNA.

The CDR3 consists of 13 residues. Trimming shortened V by 2 bases and J by 3 bases, and 7 bases separated the two germline ends. Germline-derived CDR1 and CDR2 are SGHAT and FQNNGV. Original processing methods: Using reference gene primer amplification, nucleated cell counts were estimated. Clones were sequenced by immunoSEQ multiplex PCR, and TCRdb holds only the in-frame ones, with some missing. V and J calls plus clone size are reproduced from that table; the DNA served to infer D and trimming. Of about 210,000 clones in the sample, roughly 85% were seen once. The receptor was derived from a middle-aged woman with active or convalescent COVID-19. What was sequenced was peripheral blood. V gene TRBV11-2 combines with J gene TRBJ1-1; perhaps TRBD1 as D (5 bases). The CDR3 DNA reads as TGTGCCAGCAGCTTAAAAGGGGACACTGAAGCTTTCTTT. Translating gives CASSLKGDTEAFF. Complete variable domain (other parts from reference TRBV11-2 and TRBJ1-1): EAGVAQSPRYKIIEKRQSVAFWCNPISGHATLYWYQQILGQGPKLLIQFQNNGVVDDSQLPKDRFSAERLKGVDSTLKIQPAKLEDSAVYLCASSLKGDTEAFFGQGTRLTVV.